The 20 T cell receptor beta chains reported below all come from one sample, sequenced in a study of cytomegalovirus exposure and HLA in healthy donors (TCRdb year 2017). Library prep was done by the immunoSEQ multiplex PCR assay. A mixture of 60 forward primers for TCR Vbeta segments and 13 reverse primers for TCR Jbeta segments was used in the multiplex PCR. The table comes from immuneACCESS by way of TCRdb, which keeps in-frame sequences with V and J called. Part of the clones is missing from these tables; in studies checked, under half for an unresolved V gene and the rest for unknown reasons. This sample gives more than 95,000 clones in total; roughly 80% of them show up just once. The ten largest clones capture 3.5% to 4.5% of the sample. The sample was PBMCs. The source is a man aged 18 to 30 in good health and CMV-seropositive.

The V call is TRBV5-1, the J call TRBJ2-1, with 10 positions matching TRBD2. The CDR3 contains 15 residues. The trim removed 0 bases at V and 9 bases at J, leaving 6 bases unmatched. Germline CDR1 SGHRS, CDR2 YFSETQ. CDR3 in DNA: TGCGCCAGCAGCTTGGCGGTAGCGGGAGGTGGTGAGCAGTTCTTC. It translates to CASSLAVAGGGEQFF.

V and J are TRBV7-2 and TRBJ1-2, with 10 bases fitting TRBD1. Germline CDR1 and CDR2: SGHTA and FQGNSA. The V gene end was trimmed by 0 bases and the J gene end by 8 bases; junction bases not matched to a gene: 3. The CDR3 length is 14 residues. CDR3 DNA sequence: TGTGCCAGCAGCTTAGCGGGGACAGGGGTCGGCTACACCTTC. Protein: CASSLAGTGVGYTF.

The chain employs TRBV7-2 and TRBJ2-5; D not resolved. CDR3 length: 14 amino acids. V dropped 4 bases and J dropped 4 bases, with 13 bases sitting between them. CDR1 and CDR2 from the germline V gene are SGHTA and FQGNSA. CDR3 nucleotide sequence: TGTGCCAGCAGCTCTGTGTCGGTTCGAGAGACCCAGTACTTC. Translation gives CASSSVSVRETQYF.

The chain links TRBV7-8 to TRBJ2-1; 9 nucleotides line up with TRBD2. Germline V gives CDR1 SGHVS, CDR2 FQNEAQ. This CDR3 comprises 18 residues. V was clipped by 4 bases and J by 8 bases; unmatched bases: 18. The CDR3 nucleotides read TGTGCCAGCAGCTCCCTCGGAGCGGGAGGTTCTAGGAGGGATGAGCAGTTCTTC. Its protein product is CASSSLGAGGSRRDEQFF. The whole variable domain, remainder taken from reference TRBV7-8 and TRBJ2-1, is GAGVSQSPRYKVAKRGQDVALRCDPISGHVSLFWYQQALGQGPEFLTYFQNEAQLDKSGLPSDRFFAERPEGSVSTLKIQRTQQEDSAVYLCASSSLGAGGSRRDEQFFGPGTRLTVL.

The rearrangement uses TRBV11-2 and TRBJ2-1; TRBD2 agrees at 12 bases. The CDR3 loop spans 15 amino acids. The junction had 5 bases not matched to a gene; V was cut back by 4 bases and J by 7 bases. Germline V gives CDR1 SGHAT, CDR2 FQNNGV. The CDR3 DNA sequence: TGTGCCAGCAGCTCCAGCGGGACTAGCGGGAATGAGCAGTTCTTC. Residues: CASSSSGTSGNEQFF.

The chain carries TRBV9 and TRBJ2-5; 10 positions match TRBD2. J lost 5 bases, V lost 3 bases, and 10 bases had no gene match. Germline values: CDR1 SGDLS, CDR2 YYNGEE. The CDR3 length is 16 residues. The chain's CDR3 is CASSGGSGRAEETQYF. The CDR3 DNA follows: TGTGCCAGCAGCGGGGGGAGCGGGAGGGCCGAGGAGACCCAGTACTTC.

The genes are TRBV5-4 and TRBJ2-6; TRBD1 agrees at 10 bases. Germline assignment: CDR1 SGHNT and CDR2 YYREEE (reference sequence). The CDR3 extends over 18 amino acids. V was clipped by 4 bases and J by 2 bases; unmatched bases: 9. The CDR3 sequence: CASSATGTGDAGANVLTF. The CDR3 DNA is TGTGCCAGCAGCGCAACCGGGACAGGGGATGCTGGGGCCAACGTCCTGACTTTC. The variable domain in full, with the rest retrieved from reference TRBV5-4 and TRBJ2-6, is ETGVTQSPTHLIKTRGQQVTLRCSSQSGHNTVSWYQQALGQGPQFIFQYYREEENGRGNFPPRFSGLQFPNYSSELNVNALELDDSALYLCASSATGTGDAGANVLTFGAGSRLTVL.

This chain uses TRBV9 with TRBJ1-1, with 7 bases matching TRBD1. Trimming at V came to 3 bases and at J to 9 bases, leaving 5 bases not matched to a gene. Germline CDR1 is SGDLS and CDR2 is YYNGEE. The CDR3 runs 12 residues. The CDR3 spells CASSDRDRKAFF. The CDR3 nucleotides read TGTGCCAGCAGCGATCGGGACAGAAAAGCTTTCTTT.

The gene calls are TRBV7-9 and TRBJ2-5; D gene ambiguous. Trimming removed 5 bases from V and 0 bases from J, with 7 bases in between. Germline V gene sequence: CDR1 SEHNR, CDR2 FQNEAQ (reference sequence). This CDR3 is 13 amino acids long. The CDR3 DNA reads TGTGCCAGCAGCCCCGGGTACCAAGAGACCCAGTACTTC. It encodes CASSPGYQETQYF. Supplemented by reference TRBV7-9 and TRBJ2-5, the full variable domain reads DTGVSQNPRHKITKRGQNVTFRCDPISEHNRLYWYRQTLGQGPEFLTYFQNEAQLEKSRLLSDRFSAERPKGSFSTLEIQRTEQGDSAMYLCASSPGYQETQYFGPGTRLLVL.

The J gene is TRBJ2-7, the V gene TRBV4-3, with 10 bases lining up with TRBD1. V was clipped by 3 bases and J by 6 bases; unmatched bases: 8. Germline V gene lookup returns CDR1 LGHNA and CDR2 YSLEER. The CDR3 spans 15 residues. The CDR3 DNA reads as TGCGCCAGCAGCCACGGACAGGGGGAGTTCGGCGAGCAGTACTTC. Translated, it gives CASSHGQGEFGEQYF.

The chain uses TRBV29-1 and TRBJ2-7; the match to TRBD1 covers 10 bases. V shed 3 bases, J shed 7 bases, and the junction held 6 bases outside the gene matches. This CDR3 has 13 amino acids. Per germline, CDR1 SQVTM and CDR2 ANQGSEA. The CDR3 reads CSVDSDRGQEQYF. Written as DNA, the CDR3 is TGCAGCGTTGACTCCGACAGGGGGCAAGAGCAGTACTTC.

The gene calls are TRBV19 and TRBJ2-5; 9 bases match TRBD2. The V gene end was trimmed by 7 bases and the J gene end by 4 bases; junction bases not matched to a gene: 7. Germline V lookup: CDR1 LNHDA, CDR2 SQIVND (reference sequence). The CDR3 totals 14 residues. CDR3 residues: CASKFSGGRETQYF. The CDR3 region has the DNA TGTGCCAGTAAGTTTAGCGGGGGCCGAGAGACCCAGTACTTC.

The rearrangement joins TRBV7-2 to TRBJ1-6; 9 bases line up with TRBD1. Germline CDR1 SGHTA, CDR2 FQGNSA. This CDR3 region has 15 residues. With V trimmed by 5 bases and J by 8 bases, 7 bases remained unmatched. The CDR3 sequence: CASSPRTGDYSPLHF. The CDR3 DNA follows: TGTGCCAGCAGCCCAAGGACAGGGGATTATTCACCCCTCCACTTT. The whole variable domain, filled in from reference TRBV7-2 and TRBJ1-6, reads GAGVSQSPSNKVTEKGKDVELRCDPISGHTALYWYRQSLGQGLEFLIYFQGNSAPDKSGLPSDRFSAERTGGSVSTLTIQRTQQEDSAVYLCASSPRTGDYSPLHFGNGTRLTVT.

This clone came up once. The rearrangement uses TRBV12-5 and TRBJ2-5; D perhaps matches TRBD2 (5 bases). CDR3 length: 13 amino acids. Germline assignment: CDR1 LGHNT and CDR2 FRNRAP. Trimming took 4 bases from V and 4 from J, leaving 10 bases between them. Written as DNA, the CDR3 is TGTGCTAGTGGTTACGGGGTGCCAGAGACCCAGTACTTC. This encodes CASGYGVPETQYF.

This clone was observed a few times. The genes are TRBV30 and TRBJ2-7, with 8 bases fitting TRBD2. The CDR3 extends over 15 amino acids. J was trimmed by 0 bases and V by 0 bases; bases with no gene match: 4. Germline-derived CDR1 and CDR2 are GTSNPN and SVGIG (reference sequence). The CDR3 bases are TGTGCCTGGAGTGTACCGACTAGCGCCTCCTACGAGCAGTACTTC. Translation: CAWSVPTSASYEQYF.

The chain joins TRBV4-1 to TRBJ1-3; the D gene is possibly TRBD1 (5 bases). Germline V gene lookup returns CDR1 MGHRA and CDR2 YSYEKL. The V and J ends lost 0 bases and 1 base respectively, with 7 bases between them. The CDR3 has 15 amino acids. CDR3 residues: CASSQDRVSGNTIYF. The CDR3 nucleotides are TGCGCCAGCAGCCAAGACAGGGTGTCTGGAAACACCATATATTTT.

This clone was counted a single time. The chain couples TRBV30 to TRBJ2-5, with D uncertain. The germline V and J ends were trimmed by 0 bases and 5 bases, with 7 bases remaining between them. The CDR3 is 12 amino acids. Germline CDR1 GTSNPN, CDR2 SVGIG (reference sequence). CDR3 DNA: TGTGCCTGGAGTGTACCCGGGGAGACCCAGTACTTC. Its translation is CAWSVPGETQYF.

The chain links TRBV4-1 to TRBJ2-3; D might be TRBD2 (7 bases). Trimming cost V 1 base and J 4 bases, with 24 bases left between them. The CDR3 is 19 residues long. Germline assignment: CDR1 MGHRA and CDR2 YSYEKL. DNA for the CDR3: TGCGCCAGCAGCCAAGTTGTGGGGGGGGCGTCGGGGACCCCAGATACGCAGTATTTT. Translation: CASSQVVGGASGTPDTQYF.

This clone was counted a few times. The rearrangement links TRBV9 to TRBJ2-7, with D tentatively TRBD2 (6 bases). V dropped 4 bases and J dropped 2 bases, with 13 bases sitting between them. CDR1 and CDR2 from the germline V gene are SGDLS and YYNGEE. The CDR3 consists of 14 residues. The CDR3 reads CASSPAGLPYEQYF. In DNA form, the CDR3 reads TGTGCCAGCAGCCCCGCGGGGCTCCCCTACGAGCAGTACTTC.

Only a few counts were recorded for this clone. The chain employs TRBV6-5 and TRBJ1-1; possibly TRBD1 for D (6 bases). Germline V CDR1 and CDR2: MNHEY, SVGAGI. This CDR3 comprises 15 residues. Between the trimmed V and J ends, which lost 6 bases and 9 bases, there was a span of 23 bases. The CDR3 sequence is CASSDRRSGHRKAFF. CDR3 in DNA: TGTGCCAGCAGCGATAGGAGGTCGGGACACCGAAAAGCTTTCTTT.